What follows are 23 T cell receptor beta chains derived from one specimen sequenced in a study of blood T cell repertoires in COVID-19. Here immunoSEQ multiplex PCR was the method, and the copy in TCRdb shows in-frame clones only, minus some. The sample consists of about 110,000 clones, around four fifths of them appearing once. Sequenced input: peripheral blood. The source of these receptors is a woman aged 60-75 years with acute or convalescent COVID-19.

This clone was observed a few times. The rearrangement uses TRBV4-1 and TRBJ2-2; 12 nucleotides match TRBD1. Per the germline V gene, CDR1 is MGHRA and CDR2 is YSYEKL. V was clipped by 3 bases and J by 7 bases; unmatched bases: 9. The length of the CDR3 is 17 residues. The CDR3 protein is CASSHPRDRGRGGELFF. The CDR3 nucleotides read TGCGCCAGCAGCCACCCCCGGGACAGGGGGCGCGGCGGGGAGCTGTTTTTT.

This chain links TRBV12-3 or TRBV12-4 with TRBJ2-3, with a possible D match to TRBD2 (5 bases). The germline V and J ends were trimmed by 11 bases and 1 base, with 7 bases remaining between them. The CDR3 extends over 11 amino acids. In DNA form, the CDR3 reads TGTGCCTCAGCGGGCACAGATACGCAGTATTTT. This encodes CASAGTDTQYF.

This clone has just a few counts. V and J are TRBV19 and TRBJ1-5; TRBD1 might be the D (5 bases). The CDR3 extends over 13 amino acids. The germline gives CDR1 LNHDA, CDR2 SQIVND (reference sequence). V was cut by 4 bases and J by 4 bases, with 8 bases left in between. CDR3 region: CASSSQGNQPQHF. CDR3 nucleotides: TGTGCCAGTAGTAGCCAGGGTAATCAGCCCCAGCATTTT.

The V and J genes are TRBV4-3 and TRBJ2-3; possible D gene TRBD2, 5 bases. The V end was cut by 3 bases, the J end by 3 bases, with 10 bases between. The CDR3 is 14 amino acids. Germline CDR1 LGHNA, CDR2 YSLEER. CDR3 sequence reads: CASSHLLATDTQYF. Here the CDR3 DNA reads TGCGCCAGCAGCCATCTTTTAGCGACAGATACGCAGTATTTT.

The chain has TRBV9 and TRBJ2-1; 8 nucleotides agree with TRBD2. Looked up from germline, CDR1 is SGDLS and CDR2 is YYNGEE. V shed 0 bases and J 2 bases; nucleotides not matched to a gene: 7. The length of the CDR3 is 17 residues. CDR3: CASSVGAGGAAYNEQFF. CDR3 nucleotides: TGTGCCAGCAGCGTAGGCGCCGGGGGGGCCGCCTACAATGAGCAGTTCTTC.

In nucleotides, the CDR3 is TGTGCCAGCAGCTTCCTGACTAGCGGGGGAAACGAGCAGTACTTC. It yields the protein CASSFLTSGGNEQYF. This chain connects TRBV7-9 to TRBJ2-7, with 12 bases lining up with TRBD2. This CDR3 has 15 amino acids. Per germline, CDR1 SEHNR and CDR2 FQNEAQ (reference sequence). V lost 3 bases, J lost 5 bases, and 5 bases stayed unmatched.

The chain is built from TRBV9 and TRBJ2-5, with 11 bases fitting TRBD1. The ends lost 5 bases at V and 4 bases at J; junction bases unmatched: 4. The CDR3 is 14 amino acids. The germline CDR1 and CDR2 sequences are SGDLS and YYNGEE. CDR3: CASRPGTGGETQYF. The CDR3 DNA sequence: TGTGCCAGCAGACCCGGGACAGGGGGAGAGACCCAGTACTTC.

The rearrangement links TRBV15 to TRBJ1-1; D is uncertain. The CDR3 is 14 residues long. Trimming took 0 bases from V and 4 from J, leaving 9 bases between them. Germline CDR1 LNHNV, CDR2 YYDKDF (reference sequence). This chain's CDR3 is CATSRDRVSTEAFF. The CDR3 coding sequence is TGTGCCACCAGCAGAGATCGGGTTAGCACTGAAGCTTTCTTT.

The chain recombines TRBV4-2 with TRBJ1-1; TRBD1 matches at 7 bases. CDR1 and CDR2 from the germline V gene are LGHNA and YNFKEQ. The junction had 7 bases not matched to a gene; V was cut back by 4 bases and J by 2 bases. CDR3 length equals 15 residues. CDR3 in amino acids: CASSPQGVGNTEAFF. For the CDR3, the DNA is TGTGCCAGCAGCCCCCAGGGGGTTGGAAACACTGAAGCTTTCTTT.

This chain joins TRBV6-5 and TRBJ2-1; a possible D gene is TRBD2 (6 bases). The V end was cut by 0 bases, the J end by 8 bases, with 14 bases between. The CDR3 has 15 residues. The germline CDR1 and CDR2 sequences are MNHEY and SVGAGI. In DNA, the CDR3 is TGTGCCAGCAGTTACTCGGGGGGTTCGTACGATGAGCAGTTCTTC. It specifies CASSYSGGSYDEQFF.

The V and J genes are TRBV27 and TRBJ1-1; a weak D match, TRBD1 (6 bases). Germline V gives CDR1 MNHEY, CDR2 SMNVEV (reference sequence). The CDR3 length is 14 residues. V lost 5 bases to trimming and J lost 11 bases, with 21 bases between them. The CDR3 DNA reads TGTGCCAGCAGTCCCGGCGCGACGGTGAGGGGGGCTTTCTTT. As protein: CASSPGATVRGAFF.

A single count supports this clone. The chain has TRBV4-3 and TRBJ1-2; TRBD1 is a possible D gene (6 bases). Trimming took off 1 base at V and 6 bases at J, with 18 bases between the two ends. The CDR3 runs 16 residues. CDR1 LGHNA and CDR2 YSLEER come from the germline V gene. The CDR3 protein is CASSQVMYRTVDGYTF. DNA for the CDR3: TGCGCCAGCAGCCAAGTGATGTACCGGACAGTCGATGGCTACACCTTC.

This chain uses TRBV15 with TRBJ1-3; possibly TRBD1 for D (6 bases). The V gene lost 5 bases and the J gene lost 3 bases, with 20 bases spanning the gap. This CDR3 contains 17 residues. Germline assignment: CDR1 LNHNV and CDR2 YYDKDF (reference sequence). The CDR3 DNA is TGTGCCACCAGCGATAAGCCTAGGGGGGGACGTGGAAACACCATATATTTT. It codes for CATSDKPRGGRGNTIYF.

The V call is TRBV20-1, the J call TRBJ2-7, with D perhaps TRBD1 (5 bases). The CDR3 runs 11 residues. CDR1 is DFQATT and CDR2 is SNEGSKA in the germline V gene (reference sequence). Trimming removed 4 bases at V and 2 bases at J, with 6 bases between. The CDR3, as DNA: TGCAGTGCTACCAGGGCCTACGAGCAGTACTTC. Translating gives CSATRAYEQYF.

The chain combines TRBV11-2 with TRBJ1-6; tentative D call: TRBD1 (5 bases). Trimming removed 2 bases at V and 1 base at J, with 12 bases between. Germline CDR1 reads SGHAT; CDR2 reads FQNNGV. The CDR3 extends over 17 amino acids. The DNA for the CDR3 is TGTGCCAGCAGCTTAAGTCAGGGAGGTTCCTATAATTCACCCCTCCACTTT. This codes for CASSLSQGGSYNSPLHF.

V usage is TRBV7-9 and J usage is TRBJ2-7, with D unclear. Germline CDR1 is SEHNR and CDR2 is FQNEAQ (reference sequence). The V end was cut by 5 bases, the J end by 0 bases, with 5 bases between. This CDR3 contains 12 residues. Here the CDR3 reads CASSVSSYEQYF. Written as DNA, the CDR3 is TGTGCCAGCAGCGTCAGCTCCTACGAGCAGTACTTC. The full variable domain, with the rest looked up from reference TRBV7-9 and TRBJ2-7, is DTGVSQNPRHKITKRGQNVTFRCDPISEHNRLYWYRQTLGQGPEFLTYFQNEAQLEKSRLLSDRFSAERPKGSFSTLEIQRTEQGDSAMYLCASSVSSYEQYFGPGTRLTVT.

J is TRBJ2-2 and V is TRBV7-9; D might be TRBD1 (5 bases). V lost 4 bases, J lost 5 bases, and 11 bases lay in between. Germline loops: CDR1 SEHNR, CDR2 FQNEAQ (reference sequence). The length of the CDR3 is 14 residues. CDR3 sequence reads: CASSSEKGTGELFF. CDR3 DNA sequence: TGTGCCAGCAGCTCCGAGAAGGGGACCGGGGAGCTGTTTTTT.

This sequence joins TRBV19 and TRBJ2-6, with a possible D match to TRBD1 (5 bases). With 3 bases removed from V and 4 bases from J, the gap between germline ends came to 13 bases. Germline assignment: CDR1 LNHDA and CDR2 SQIVND (reference sequence). This CDR3 contains 16 residues. In nucleotides, the CDR3 is TGTGCCAGTAGTATCTGGTCAGGGTACGGGGCCAACGTCCTGACTTTC. Translating gives CASSIWSGYGANVLTF.

V usage is TRBV4-3 and J usage is TRBJ1-2, with 9 positions matching TRBD1. V lost 3 bases and J lost 4; bases outside the gene matches: 15. Germline loops: CDR1 LGHNA, CDR2 YSLEER. This CDR3 is built from 18 residues. CDR3 in amino acids: CASSHLTMDRGPGYGYTF. As DNA, the CDR3 is TGCGCCAGCAGCCACCTGACCATGGACAGGGGACCAGGCTATGGCTACACCTTC.

This clone occurred a few times. This chain uses TRBV2 with TRBJ2-7; the D gene is possibly TRBD2 (7 bases). The CDR3 sequence is 16 residues long. Germline V gene lookup returns CDR1 SNHLY and CDR2 FYNNEI. Trimming took off 1 base at V and 2 bases at J, with 15 bases between the two ends. CDR3 sequence reads: CASSEVGGGPTYEQYF. In DNA, the CDR3 is TGTGCCAGCAGTGAAGTGGGGGGGGGCCCCACCTACGAGCAGTACTTC.

The CDR3 region is CATRDRANYGYTF. CDR3 coding DNA: TGTGCCACCCGGGACAGGGCTAACTATGGCTACACCTTC. The chain is built from TRBV19 and TRBJ1-2, with 9 bases aligning to TRBD1. CDR3 length: 13 amino acids. The J segment lost 0 bases and the V segment lost 10 bases, leaving 3 bases of the junction unmatched. CDR1 is LNHDA and CDR2 is SQIVND in the germline V gene (reference sequence).

This clone turned up a few times. The chain combines TRBV30 with TRBJ1-4; D not certain. The V end was cut by 0 bases, the J end by 5 bases, with 7 bases between. The CDR3 extends over 13 amino acids. CDR1 and CDR2 from the germline V gene are GTSNPN and SVGIG (reference sequence). Written as DNA, the CDR3 is TGTGCCTGGAGTGTAGTTCAGAATGAAAAACTGTTTTTT. Translating gives CAWSVVQNEKLFF.

V and J are TRBV9 and TRBJ1-3; 8 bases match TRBD1. Germline-derived CDR1 and CDR2 are SGDLS and YYNGEE. The length of the CDR3 is 14 residues. J gave up 5 bases and V 3 bases, and 4 bases lay outside the gene matches. The CDR3 loop reads CASSGQGFRNTIYF. The CDR3 DNA reads as TGTGCCAGCAGCGGACAGGGGTTTCGAAACACCATATATTTT.